This T cell receptor beta chain emerged from a study of prognosis after radiotherapy for stage I lung cancer. The wider study: The radiotherapy was SBRT split into 3 to 5 fractions, giving a biologically effective dose of at least 100 Gy.

CDR3 of TCR beta was amplified from genomic DNA via a two-round multiplex PCR. Specific primers for each TRBV and TRBJ gene were what first-round PCR used. TCRdb re-called the multiplex PCR reads through MiXCR, storing one row per CDR3 protein. The profile covers over 25,000 distinct CDR3 sequences, with 46% appearing a single time and around 14% taken by the ten largest. The ends were cut back, 0 bases at V and 2 bases at J, with 11 bases in the middle. This CDR3 has 14 amino acids. CDR1 and CDR2 from the germline V gene are DFQATT and SNEGSKA (reference sequence). This clonotype was recorded at least ten times. What it binds is not known. Study results and caveats: Some TCR clones were expanded. Whether these clones were tumor-specific was not determined.

The chain combines TRBV20-1 with TRBJ2-7; D remains unclear. The input for sequencing was PBMCs, taken before or after stereotactic body radiation therapy (not recorded which). The clonotype was recovered from a donor aged 50 or older with non-small cell lung cancer. The CDR3 DNA reads TGCAGTGCTAGAGATGCGTCCAGTACCTACGAGCAGTACTTC. As protein: CSARDASSTYEQYF.